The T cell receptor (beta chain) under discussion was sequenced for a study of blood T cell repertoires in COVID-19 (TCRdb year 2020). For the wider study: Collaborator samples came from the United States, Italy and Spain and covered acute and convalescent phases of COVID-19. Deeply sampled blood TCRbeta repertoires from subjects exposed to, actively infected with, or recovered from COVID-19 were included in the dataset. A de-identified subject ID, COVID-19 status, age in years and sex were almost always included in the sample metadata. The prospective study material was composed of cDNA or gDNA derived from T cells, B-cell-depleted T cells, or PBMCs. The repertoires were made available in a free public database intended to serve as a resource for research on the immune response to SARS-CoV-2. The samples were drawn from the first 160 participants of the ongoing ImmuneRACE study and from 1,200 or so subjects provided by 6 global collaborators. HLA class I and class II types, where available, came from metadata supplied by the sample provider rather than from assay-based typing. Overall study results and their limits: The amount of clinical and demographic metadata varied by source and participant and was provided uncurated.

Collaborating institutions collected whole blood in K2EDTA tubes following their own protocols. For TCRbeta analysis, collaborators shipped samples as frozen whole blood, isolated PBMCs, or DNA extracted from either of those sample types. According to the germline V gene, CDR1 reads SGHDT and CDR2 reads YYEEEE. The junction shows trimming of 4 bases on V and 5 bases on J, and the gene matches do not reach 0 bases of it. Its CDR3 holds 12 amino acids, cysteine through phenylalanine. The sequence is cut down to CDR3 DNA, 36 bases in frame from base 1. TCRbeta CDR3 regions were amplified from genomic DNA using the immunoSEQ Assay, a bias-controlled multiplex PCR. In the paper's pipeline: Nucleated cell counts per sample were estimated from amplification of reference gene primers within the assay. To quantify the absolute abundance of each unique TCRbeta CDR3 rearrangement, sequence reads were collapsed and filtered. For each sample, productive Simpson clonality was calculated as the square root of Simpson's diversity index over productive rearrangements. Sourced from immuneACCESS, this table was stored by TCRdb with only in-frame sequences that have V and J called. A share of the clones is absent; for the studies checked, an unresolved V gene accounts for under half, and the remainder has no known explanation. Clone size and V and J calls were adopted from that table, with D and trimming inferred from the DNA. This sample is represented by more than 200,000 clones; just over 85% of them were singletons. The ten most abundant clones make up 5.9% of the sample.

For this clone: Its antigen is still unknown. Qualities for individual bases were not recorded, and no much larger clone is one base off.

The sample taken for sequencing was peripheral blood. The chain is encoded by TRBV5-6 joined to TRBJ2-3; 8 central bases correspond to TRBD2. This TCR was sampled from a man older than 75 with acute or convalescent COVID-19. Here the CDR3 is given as CASSSGGDTQYF. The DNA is TGTGCCAGCAGCAGCGGGGGAGATACGCAGTATTTT.